Included here is one TCR beta chain sequence, with context. Sequencing used immunoSEQ multiplex PCR; TCRdb keeps in-frame clones, though not all of them. The sample comprises nearly 200,000 clones, 82% of which are singletons, and 6.9% rests with the top ten. This sample stems from a study of blood T cell repertoires in COVID-19. Looking at the study overall: Samples came from the United States, Italy and Spain, spanning acute and convalescent COVID-19. T cells, B-cell-depleted T cells, or PBMCs supplied cDNA or gDNA.

Germline CDR1 reads ENHRY; CDR2 reads SYGVKD. The ends were cut back, 0 bases at V and 5 bases at J, with 14 bases in the middle. This CDR3 is 15 amino acids long. The chain couples TRBV10-3 to TRBJ2-7; the D gene is possibly TRBD2 (6 bases). The TCR was taken from a human donor with acute or convalescent COVID-19. The donor label of this sample is uncertain. The sample was peripheral blood. The CDR3 nucleotides read TGTGCCATCAGTGAGTCGGAGGGCCTAGAACACGAGCAGTACTTC. It yields the protein CAISESEGLEHEQYF.